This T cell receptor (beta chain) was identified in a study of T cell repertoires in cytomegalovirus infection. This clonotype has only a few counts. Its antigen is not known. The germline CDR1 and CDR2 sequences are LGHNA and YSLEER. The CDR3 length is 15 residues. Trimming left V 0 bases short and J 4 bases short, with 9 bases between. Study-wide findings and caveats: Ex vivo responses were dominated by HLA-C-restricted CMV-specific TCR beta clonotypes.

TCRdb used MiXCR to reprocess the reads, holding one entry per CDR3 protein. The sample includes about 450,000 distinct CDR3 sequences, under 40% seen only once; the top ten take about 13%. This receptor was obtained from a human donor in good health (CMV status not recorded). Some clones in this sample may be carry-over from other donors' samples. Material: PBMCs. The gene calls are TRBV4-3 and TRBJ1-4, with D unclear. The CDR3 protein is CASSQDRRFNEKLFF. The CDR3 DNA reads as TGCGCCAGCAGCCAAGATCGCAGATTTAATGAAAAACTGTTTTTT.